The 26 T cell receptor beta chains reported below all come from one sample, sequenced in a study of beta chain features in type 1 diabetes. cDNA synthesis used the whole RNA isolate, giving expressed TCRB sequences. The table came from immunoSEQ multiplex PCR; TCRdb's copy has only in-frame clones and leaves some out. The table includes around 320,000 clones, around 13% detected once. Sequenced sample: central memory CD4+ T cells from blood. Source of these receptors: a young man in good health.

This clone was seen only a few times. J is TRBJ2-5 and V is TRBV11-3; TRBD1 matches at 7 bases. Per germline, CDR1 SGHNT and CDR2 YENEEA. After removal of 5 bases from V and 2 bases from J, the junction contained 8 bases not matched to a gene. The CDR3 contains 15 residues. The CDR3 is CASSLGQETQETQYF. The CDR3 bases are TGTGCCAGCAGCCTAGGACAGGAGACGCAAGAGACCCAGTACTTC.

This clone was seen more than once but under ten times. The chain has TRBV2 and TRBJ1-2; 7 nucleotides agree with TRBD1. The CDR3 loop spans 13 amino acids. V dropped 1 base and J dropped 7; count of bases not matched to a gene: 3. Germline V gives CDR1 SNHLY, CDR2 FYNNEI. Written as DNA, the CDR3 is TGTGCCAGCAGTGAAGGTCAGGGGGGTGGCTACACCTTC. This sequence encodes CASSEGQGGGYTF.

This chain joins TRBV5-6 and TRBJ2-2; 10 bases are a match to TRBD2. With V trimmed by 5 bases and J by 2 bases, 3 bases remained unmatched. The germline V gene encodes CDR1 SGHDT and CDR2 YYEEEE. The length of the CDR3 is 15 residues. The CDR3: CASSGLAVNTGELFF. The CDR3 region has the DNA TGTGCCAGCAGTGGACTAGCGGTAAACACCGGGGAGCTGTTTTTT.

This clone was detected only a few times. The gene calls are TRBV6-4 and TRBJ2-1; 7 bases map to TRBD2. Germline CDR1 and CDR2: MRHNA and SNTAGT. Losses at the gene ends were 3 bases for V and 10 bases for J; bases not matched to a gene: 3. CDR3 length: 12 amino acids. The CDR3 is CASSDIGREQFF. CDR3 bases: TGTGCCAGCAGTGATATCGGGAGGGAGCAGTTCTTC.

This CDR3 reads CASSESGGAETQYF. DNA for the CDR3: TGTGCCAGCAGTGAATCAGGGGGCGCAGAGACCCAGTACTTC. The rearrangement links TRBV25-1 to TRBJ2-5; TRBD1 matches 8 bases. This CDR3 region has 14 residues. The V gene's germline CDR1 is MGHDK and CDR2 SYGVNS. J gave up 4 bases and V 1 base, and 2 bases lay outside the gene matches.

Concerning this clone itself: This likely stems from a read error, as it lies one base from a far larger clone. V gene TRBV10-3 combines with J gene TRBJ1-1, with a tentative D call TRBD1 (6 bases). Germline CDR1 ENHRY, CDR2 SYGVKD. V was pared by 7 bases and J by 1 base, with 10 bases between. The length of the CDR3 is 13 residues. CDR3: CAITWTENTEAFF. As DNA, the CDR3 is TGTGCCATCACCTGGACAGAGAACACTGAAGCTTTCTTT.

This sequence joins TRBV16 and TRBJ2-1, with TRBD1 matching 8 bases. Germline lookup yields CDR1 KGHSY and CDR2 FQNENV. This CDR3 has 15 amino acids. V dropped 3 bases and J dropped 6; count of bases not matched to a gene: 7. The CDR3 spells CASSHTGQGVNEQFF. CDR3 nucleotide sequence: TGTGCCAGCAGCCATACTGGACAGGGTGTCAATGAGCAGTTCTTC.

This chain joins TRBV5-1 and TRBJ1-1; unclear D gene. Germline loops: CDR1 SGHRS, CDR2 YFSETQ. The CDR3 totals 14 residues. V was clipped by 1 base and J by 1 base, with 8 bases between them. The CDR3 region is CASSLSSKNTEAFF. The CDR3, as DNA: TGCGCCAGCAGCTTGTCCAGCAAGAACACTGAAGCTTTCTTT.

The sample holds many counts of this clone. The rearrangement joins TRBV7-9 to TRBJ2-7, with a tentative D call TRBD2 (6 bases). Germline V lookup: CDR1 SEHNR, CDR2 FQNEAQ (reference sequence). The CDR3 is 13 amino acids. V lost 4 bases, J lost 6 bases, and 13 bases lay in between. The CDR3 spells CASSSAQGGEQYF. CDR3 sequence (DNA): TGTGCCAGCAGCTCGGCTCAGGGAGGCGAGCAGTACTTC.

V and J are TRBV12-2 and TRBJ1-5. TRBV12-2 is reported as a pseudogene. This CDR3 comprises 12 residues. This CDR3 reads CASRLAGQPQHF. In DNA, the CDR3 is TGTGCAAGTCGCTTAGCGGGTCAGCCCCAGCATTTT.

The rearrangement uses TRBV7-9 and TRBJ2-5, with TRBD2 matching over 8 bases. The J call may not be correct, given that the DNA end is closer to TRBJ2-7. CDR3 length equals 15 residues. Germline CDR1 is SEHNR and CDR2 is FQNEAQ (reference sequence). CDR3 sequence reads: CASSGTGTSSYEQYF. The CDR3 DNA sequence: TGTGCCAGCAGCGGGACCGGGACTAGCTCCTACGAGCAGTACTTC.

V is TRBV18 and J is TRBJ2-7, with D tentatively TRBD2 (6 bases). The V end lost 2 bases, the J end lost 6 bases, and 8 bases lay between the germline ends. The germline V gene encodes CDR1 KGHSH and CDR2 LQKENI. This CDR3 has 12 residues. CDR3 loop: CASSPSGVEQYV. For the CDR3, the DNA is TGTGCCAGCTCACCATCGGGGGTCGAGCAGTACGTC.

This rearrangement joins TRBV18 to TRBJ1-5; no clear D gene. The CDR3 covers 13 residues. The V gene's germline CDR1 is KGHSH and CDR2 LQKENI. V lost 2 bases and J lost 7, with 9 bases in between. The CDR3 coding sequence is TGTGCCAGCTCACCAGGCGATCAACAGCCCCAGCATTTT. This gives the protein CASSPGDQQPQHF.

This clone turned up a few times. DNA for the CDR3: TGCGCCAGCAGCTTCCCACTAGCGGGGGGCTTTGAGCAGTTCTTC. Amino acid sequence: CASSFPLAGGFEQFF. The chain is built from TRBV5-1 and TRBJ2-1; TRBD2 matches 12 bases. CDR1 is SGHRS, CDR2 YFSETQ, per germline. This CDR3 has 15 residues. Losses at the gene ends were 2 bases for V and 9 bases for J; bases not matched to a gene: 6.

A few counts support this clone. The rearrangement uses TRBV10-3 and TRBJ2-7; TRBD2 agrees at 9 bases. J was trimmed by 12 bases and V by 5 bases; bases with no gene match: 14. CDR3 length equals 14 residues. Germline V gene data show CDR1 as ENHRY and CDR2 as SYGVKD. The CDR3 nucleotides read TGTGCCATCAGTAGTCCAGCGGGGGGCCATGCCCGGTACTTC. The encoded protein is CAISSPAGGHARYF.

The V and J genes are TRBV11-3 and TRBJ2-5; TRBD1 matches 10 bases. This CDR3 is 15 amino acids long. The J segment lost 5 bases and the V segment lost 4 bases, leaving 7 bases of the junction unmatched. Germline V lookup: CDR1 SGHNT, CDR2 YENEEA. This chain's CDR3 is CASSSPPGQGETQYF. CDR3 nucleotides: TGTGCCAGCAGCTCACCGCCGGGACAGGGGGAGACCCAGTACTTC.

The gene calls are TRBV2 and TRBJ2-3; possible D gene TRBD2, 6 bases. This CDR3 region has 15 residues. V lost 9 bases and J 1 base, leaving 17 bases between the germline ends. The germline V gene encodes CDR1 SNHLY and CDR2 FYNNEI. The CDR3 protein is CASCRDSWGTDTQYF. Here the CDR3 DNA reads TGTGCCAGTTGTCGGGACTCGTGGGGCACAGATACGCAGTATTTT.

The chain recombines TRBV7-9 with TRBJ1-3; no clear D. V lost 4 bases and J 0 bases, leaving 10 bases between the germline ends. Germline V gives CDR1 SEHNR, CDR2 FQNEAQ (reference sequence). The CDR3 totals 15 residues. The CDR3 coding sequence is TGTGCCAGCAGCTCCCTTCGGAGCTCTGGAAACACCATATATTTT. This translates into CASSSLRSSGNTIYF.

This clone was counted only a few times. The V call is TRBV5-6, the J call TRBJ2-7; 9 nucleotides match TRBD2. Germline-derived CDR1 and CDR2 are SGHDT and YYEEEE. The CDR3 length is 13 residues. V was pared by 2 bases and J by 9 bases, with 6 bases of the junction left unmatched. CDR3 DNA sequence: TGTGCCAGCAGCTTCCTAGCGGGAATTGGGCAGTACGTC. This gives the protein CASSFLAGIGQYV.

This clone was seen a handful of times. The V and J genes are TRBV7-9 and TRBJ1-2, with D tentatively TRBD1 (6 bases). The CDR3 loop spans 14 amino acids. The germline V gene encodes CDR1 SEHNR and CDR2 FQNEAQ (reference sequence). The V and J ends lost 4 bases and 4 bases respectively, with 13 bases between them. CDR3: CASSSRTALYGYTF. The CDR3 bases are TGTGCCAGCAGCTCCCGGACAGCGCTCTATGGCTACACCTTC.

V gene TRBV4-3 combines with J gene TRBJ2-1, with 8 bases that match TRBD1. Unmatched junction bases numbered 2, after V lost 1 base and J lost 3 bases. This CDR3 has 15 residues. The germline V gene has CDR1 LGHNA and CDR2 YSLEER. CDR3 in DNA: TGCGCCAGCAGCCAAGGGACAGGGAACTACAATGAGCAGTTCTTC. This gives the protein CASSQGTGNYNEQFF.

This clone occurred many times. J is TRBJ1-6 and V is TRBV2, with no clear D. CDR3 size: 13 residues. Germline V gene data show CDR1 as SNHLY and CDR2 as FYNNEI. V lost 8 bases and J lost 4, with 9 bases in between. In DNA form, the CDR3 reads TGTGCCAGCGGGAGGTCATATAATTCACCCCTCCACTTT. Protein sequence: CASGRSYNSPLHF.

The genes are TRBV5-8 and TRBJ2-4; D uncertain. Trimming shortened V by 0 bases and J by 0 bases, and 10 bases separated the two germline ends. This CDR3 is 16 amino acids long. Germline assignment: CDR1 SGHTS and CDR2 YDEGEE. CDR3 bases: TGTGCCAGCAGCTTGGGGCACACACTAGCCAAAAACATTCAGTACTTC. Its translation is CASSLGHTLAKNIQYF.

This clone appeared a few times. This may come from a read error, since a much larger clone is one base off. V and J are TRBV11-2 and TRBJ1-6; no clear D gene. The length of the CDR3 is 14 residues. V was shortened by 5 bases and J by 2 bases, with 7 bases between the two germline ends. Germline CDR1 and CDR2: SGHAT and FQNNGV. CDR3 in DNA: TGTGCCAGCAGCCAGGTGCCCTATAATTCACCCCTCCACTTT. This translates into CASSQVPYNSPLHF.

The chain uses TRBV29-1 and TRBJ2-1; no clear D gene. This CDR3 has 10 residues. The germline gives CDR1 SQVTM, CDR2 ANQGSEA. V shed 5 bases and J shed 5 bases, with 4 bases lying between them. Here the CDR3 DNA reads TGCAGCGTTTTCCACAATGAGCAGTTCTTC. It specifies CSVFHNEQFF.

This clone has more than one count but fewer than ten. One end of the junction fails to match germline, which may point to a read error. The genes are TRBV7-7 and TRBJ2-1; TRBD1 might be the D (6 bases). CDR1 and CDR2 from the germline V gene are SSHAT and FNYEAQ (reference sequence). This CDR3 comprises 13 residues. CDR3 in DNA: TGTGCTAGCAGCCGAGACAGGAACAATGAGCAGTTCTTC. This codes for CASSRDRNNEQFF.